A selection of T cell receptor beta chains follows, all from one sample in a study of CD8+ T cells in alopecia areata. Using immunoSEQ multiplex PCR, the repertoire was profiled, and TCRdb retains in-frame clones only, with some absent. This table holds over 30,000 clones, around 80% found once. Material for sequencing was NKG2D-low CD8+ T cells sorted from blood. Receptor source: a human donor with alopecia areata. The CDR3 runs from the conserved cysteine through the conserved F or W. D genes are given only for firm matches. Rows give clone size only sometimes, using once, few, many, or a class for an expanded clone.

CDR3 length: 12
V gene: TRBV27
clone size: .
D gene: .
J gene: TRBJ2-3
CDR3 DNA: TGTGCCAGCAGTCTAAACACAGATACGCAGTATTTT
CDR3 protein: CASSLNTDTQYF

CDR3 length: 15
V gene: TRBV29-1
clone size: .
D gene: .
J gene: TRBJ2-1
CDR3 DNA: TGCAGCGTTCCTGGTCGCGGACAGAGATACAATGAGCAGTTCTTC
CDR3 protein: CSVPGRGQRYNEQFF

CDR3 length: 12
V gene: TRBV27
clone size: .
D gene: .
J gene: TRBJ2-1
CDR3 DNA: TGTGCCAGCAGTCCCACACCCAATGAGCAGTTCTTC
CDR3 protein: CASSPTPNEQFF

CDR3 length: 12
V gene: TRBV29-1
clone size: once
D gene: .
J gene: TRBJ2-4
CDR3 DNA: TGCAGCGTTGGAGGGGAAGGAAACATTCAGTACTTC
CDR3 protein: CSVGGEGNIQYF

CDR3 length: 12
V gene: TRBV6-5
clone size: once
D gene: TRBD2
J gene: TRBJ2-7
CDR3 DNA: TGTGCCAGTTGGCGGGGGGGGTACGAGCAGTACTTC
CDR3 protein: CASWRGGYEQYF

CDR3 length: 12
V gene: TRBV19
clone size: few
D gene: .
J gene: TRBJ2-2
CDR3 DNA: TGTGCCAGTAGTATAGGGTTCGGGGAGCTGTTTTTT
CDR3 protein: CASSIGFGELFF

CDR3 length: 13
V gene: TRBV28
clone size: few
D gene: .
J gene: TRBJ1-1
CDR3 DNA: TGTGCCAGCAGTCTATACCATCTAGCTGAAGCTTTCTTT
CDR3 protein: CASSLYHLAEAFF

CDR3 length: 17
V gene: TRBV2
clone size: .
D gene: .
J gene: TRBJ2-5
CDR3 DNA: TGTGCCAGCAGGTTAGGTTTGGGAGACGAGTACCAAGAGACCCAGTACTTC
CDR3 protein: CASRLGLGDEYQETQYF

CDR3 length: 15
V gene: TRBV25-1
clone size: .
D gene: .
J gene: TRBJ1-2
CDR3 DNA: TGTGCCAGCAGTGAACCTGGCAGGGACTCCTATGGCTACACCTTC
CDR3 protein: CASSEPGRDSYGYTF

CDR3 length: 14
V gene: TRBV30
clone size: .
D gene: .
J gene: TRBJ1-1
CDR3 DNA: TGTGCCTGGAGTATTTTGGTTAAGGACACTGAAGCTTTCTTT
CDR3 protein: CAWSILVKDTEAFF

CDR3 length: 14
V gene: TRBV2
clone size: .
D gene: TRBD1
J gene: TRBJ2-7
CDR3 DNA: TGTGCCAGCACCACGGGACAGGGTTCCTACGAGCAGTACTTC
CDR3 protein: CASTTGQGSYEQYF

CDR3 length: 18
V gene: TRBV14
clone size: .
D gene: TRBD2
J gene: TRBJ2-7
CDR3 DNA: TGTGCCAGCAGCCAGAGCTTAGCCGGGACTAGTGTTTGGTACGAGCAGTACTTC
CDR3 protein: CASSQSLAGTSVWYEQYF

CDR3 length: 14
V gene: TRBV30
clone size: .
D gene: .
J gene: TRBJ2-5
CDR3 DNA: TGTGCCTGGGTACTTGAAAGGGGAGGAGAGACCCAGTACTTC
CDR3 protein: CAWVLERGGETQYF

CDR3 length: 13
V gene: TRBV29-1
clone size: .
D gene: .
J gene: TRBJ1-5
CDR3 DNA: TGCAGCGTGTCGCAGGGAGGCAATCAGCCCCAGCATTTT
CDR3 protein: CSVSQGGNQPQHF

CDR3 length: 13
V gene: TRBV27
clone size: .
D gene: TRBD2
J gene: TRBJ2-3
CDR3 DNA: TGTGCCAGCACGGGGGGGCCCCCAGATACGCAGTATTTT
CDR3 protein: CASTGGPPDTQYF

CDR3 length: 13
V gene: TRBV5-1
clone size: .
D gene: .
J gene: TRBJ1-1
CDR3 DNA: TGCGCCAGCAGCTTGTCGGGGGACACTGAAGCTTTCTTT
CDR3 protein: CASSLSGDTEAFF

CDR3 length: 11
V gene: TRBV10-3
clone size: few
D gene: .
J gene: TRBJ2-1
CDR3 DNA: TGTGCCATCAGTGAGCCGGGCGAGCAGTTCTTC
CDR3 protein: CAISEPGEQFF

CDR3 length: 13
V gene: TRBV30
clone size: .
D gene: TRBD1
J gene: TRBJ1-1
CDR3 DNA: TGTGCCTGGTCAGGGGGGCTGGGCACTGAAGCTTTCTTT
CDR3 protein: CAWSGGLGTEAFF

CDR3 length: 15
V gene: TRBV27
clone size: .
D gene: TRBD1
J gene: TRBJ1-5
CDR3 DNA: TGTGCCAGCAGTGGCGGGCCAGGGGGCTGGCAGCCCCAGCATTTT
CDR3 protein: CASSGGPGGWQPQHF

CDR3 length: 15
V gene: TRBV29-1
clone size: once
D gene: .
J gene: TRBJ2-3
CDR3 DNA: TGCAGCGTTGGGATGATAGGGATAGGGACAGATACGCAGTATTTT
CDR3 protein: CSVGMIGIGTDTQYF

CDR3 length: 15
V gene: TRBV6-1
clone size: .
D gene: .
J gene: TRBJ2-4
CDR3 DNA: TGTGCCAGCTTTGAGGGAGGTCTAGCCAAAAACATTCAGTACTTC
CDR3 protein: CASFEGGLAKNIQYF

CDR3 length: 12
V gene: TRBV7-9
clone size: .
D gene: .
J gene: TRBJ1-5
CDR3 DNA: TGTGCCACTTCACTCCAGAGTCAGCCCCAGCATTTT
CDR3 protein: CATSLQSQPQHF

CDR3 length: 14
V gene: TRBV29-1
clone size: .
D gene: .
J gene: TRBJ2-1
CDR3 DNA: TGCAGCGTTGCCGGGGAGGTGCATCTACATGAGCAGTTCTTC
CDR3 protein: CSVAGEVHLHEQFF